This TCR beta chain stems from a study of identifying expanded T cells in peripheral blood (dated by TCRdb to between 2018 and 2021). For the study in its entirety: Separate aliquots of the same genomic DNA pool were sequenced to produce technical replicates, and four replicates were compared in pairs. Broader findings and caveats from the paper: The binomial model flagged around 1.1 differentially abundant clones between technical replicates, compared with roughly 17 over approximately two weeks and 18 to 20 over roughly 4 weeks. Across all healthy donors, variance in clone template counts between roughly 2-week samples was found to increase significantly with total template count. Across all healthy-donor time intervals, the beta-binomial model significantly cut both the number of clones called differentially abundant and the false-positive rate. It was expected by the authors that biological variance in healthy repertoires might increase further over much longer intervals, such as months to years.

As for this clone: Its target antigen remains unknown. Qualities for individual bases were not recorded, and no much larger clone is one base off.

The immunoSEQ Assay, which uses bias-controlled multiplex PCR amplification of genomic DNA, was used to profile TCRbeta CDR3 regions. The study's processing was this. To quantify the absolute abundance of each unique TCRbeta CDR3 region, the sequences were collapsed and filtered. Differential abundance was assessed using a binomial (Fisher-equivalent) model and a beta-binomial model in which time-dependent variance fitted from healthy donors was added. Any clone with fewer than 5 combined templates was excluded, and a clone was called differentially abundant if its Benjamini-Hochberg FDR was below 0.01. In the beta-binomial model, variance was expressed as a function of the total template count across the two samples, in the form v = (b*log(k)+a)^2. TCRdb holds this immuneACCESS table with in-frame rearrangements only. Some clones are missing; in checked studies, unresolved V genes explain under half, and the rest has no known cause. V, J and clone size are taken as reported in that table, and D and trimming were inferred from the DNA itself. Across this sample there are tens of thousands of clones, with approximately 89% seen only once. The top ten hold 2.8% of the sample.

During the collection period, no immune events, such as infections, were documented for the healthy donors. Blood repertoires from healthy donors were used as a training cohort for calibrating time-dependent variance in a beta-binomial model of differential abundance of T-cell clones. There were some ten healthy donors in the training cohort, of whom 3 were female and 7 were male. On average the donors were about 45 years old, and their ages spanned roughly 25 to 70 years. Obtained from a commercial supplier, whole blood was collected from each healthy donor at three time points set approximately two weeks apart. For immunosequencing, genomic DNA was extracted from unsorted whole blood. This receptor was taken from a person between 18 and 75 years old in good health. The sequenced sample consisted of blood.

The DNA sequence reads TGCGCCGAATGGGATTCGGCAGAGCAATACAATGAGCAGTTCTTC. This is translated as CAEWDSAEQYNEQFF. The chain employs TRBV23-1 and TRBJ2-1, with the D gene call left open. TRBV23-1 is flagged as an ORF with uncertain function. Trimming removed 11 bases from V and 4 bases from J, leaving 21 bases between the germline ends. Spanning cysteine to phenylalanine, the CDR3 consists of 15 amino acids. Of all the DNA, just the CDR3 is kept, 45 bases in frame from base 1.